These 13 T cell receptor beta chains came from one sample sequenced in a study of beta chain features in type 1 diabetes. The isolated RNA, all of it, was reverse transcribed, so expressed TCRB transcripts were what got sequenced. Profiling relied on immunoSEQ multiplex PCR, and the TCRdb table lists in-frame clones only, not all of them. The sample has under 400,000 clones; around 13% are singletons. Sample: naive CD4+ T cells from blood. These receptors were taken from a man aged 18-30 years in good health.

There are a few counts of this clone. This CDR3 reads CASRREVGEQYF. The CDR3 nucleotides read TGTGCCAGCCGGAGGGAGGTGGGCGAGCAGTACTTC. The chain links TRBV25-1 to TRBJ2-7, with a tentative D call TRBD2 (6 bases). This CDR3 has 12 residues. V was shortened by 8 bases and J by 6 bases, with 14 bases between the two germline ends. Germline CDR1 reads MGHDK; CDR2 reads SYGVNS.

CDR3 protein: CASSRTLRGDGYTF. In DNA, the CDR3 is TGTGCCAGCAGCAGGACACTCCGGGGGGATGGCTACACCTTC. The chain couples TRBV5-4 to TRBJ1-2; tentative D call: TRBD1 (5 bases). V was cut by 4 bases and J by 6 bases, with 16 bases left in between. CDR1 and CDR2 (germline): SGHNT, YYREEE (reference sequence). CDR3 length equals 14 residues.

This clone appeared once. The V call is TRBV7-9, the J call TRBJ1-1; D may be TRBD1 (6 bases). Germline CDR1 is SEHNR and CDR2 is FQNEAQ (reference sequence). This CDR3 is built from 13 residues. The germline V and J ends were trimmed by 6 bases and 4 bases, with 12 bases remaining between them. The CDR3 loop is CASRAGVGTEAFF. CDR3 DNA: TGTGCCAGCAGGGCAGGGGTCGGCACTGAAGCTTTCTTT.

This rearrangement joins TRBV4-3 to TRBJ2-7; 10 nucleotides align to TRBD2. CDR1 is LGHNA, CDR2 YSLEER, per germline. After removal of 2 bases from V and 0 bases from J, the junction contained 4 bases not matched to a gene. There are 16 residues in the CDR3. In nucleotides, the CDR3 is TGCGCCAGCAGCCAAATAGCGGGGGGAAGCTCCTACGAGCAGTACTTC. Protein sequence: CASSQIAGGSSYEQYF.

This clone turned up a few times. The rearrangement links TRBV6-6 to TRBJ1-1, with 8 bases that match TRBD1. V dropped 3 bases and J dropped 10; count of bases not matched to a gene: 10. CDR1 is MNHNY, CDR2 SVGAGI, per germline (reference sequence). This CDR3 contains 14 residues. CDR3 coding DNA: TGTGCCAGCAGTTATAAGGGGGCAACAGGGGGAGCTTTCTTT. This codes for CASSYKGATGGAFF.

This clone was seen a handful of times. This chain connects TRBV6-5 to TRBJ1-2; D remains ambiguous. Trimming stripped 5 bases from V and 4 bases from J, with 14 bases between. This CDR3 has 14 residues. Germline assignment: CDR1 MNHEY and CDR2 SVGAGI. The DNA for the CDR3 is TGTGCCAGCAGTCCCGAGGGTCCCAGCTATGGCTACACCTTC. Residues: CASSPEGPSYGYTF.

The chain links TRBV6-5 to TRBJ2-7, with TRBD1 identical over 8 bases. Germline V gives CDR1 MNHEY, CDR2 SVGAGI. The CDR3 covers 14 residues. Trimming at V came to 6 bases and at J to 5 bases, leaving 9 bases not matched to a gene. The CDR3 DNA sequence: TGTGCCAGCAGGACCCCCGGGACAGGAGACGAGCAGTACTTC. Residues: CASRTPGTGDEQYF.

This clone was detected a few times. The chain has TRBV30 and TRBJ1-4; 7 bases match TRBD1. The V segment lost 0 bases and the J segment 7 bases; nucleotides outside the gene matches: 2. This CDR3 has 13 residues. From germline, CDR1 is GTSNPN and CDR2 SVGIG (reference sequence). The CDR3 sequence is CAWSVQGSEKLFF. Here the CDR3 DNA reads TGTGCCTGGAGTGTACAGGGGAGTGAAAAACTGTTTTTT.

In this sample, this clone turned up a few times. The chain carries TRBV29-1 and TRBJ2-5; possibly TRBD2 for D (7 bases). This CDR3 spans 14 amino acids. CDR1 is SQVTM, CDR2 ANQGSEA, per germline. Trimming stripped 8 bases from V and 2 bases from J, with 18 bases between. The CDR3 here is CSSTGRGTQETQYF. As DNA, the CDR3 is TGCAGCTCAACAGGGAGGGGGACACAAGAGACCCAGTACTTC.

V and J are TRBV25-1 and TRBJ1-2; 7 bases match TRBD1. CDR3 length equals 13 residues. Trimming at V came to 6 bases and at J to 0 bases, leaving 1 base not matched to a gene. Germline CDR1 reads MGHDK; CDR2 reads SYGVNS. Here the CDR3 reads CASRGQSNYGYTF. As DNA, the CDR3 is TGTGCCAGCAGGGGACAGTCTAACTATGGCTACACCTTC.

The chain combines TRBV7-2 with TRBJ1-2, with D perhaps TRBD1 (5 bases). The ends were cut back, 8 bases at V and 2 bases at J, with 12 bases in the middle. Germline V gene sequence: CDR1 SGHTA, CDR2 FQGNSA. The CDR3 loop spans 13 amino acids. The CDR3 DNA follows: TGTGCCAGCGCCCCGGGGGTGAACTATGGCTACACCTTC. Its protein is CASAPGVNYGYTF. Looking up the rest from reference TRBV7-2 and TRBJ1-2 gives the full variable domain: GAGVSQSPSNKVTEKGKDVELRCDPISGHTALYWYRQSLGQGLEFLIYFQGNSAPDKSGLPSDRFSAERTGGSVSTLTIQRTQQEDSAVYLCASAPGVNYGYTFGSGTRLTVV.

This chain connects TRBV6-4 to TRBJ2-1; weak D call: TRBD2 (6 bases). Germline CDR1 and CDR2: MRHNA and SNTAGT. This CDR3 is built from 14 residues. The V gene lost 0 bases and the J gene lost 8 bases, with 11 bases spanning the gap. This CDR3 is CASSDSGGGYEQFF. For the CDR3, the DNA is TGTGCCAGCAGTGACTCGGGGGGAGGCTATGAGCAGTTCTTC.

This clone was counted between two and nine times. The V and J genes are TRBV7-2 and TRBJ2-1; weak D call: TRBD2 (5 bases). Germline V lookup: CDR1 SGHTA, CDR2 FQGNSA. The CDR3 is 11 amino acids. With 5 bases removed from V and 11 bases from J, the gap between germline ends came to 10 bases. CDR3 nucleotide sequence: TGTGCCAGCAGCCCGTCTAGCAAGCAGTTCTTC. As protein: CASSPSSKQFF.